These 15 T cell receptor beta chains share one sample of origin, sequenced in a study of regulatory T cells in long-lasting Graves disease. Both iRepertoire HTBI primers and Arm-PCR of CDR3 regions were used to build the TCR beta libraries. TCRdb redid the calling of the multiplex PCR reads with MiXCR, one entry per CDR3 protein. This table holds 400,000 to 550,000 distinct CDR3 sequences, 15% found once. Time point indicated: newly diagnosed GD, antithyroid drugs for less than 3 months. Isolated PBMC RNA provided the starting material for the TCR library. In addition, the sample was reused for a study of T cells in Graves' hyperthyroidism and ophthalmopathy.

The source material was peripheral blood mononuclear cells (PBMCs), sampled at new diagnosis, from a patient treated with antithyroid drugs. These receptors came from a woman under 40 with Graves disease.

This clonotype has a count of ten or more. The CDR3 reads CATSDHGQGGSGANVLTF. DNA of the CDR3: TGTGCCACCAGTGATCACGGACAGGGCGGGTCTGGGGCCAACGTCCTGACTTTC. The chain carries TRBV24-1 and TRBJ2-6, with 8 bases fitting TRBD1. Unmatched junction bases numbered 7, after V lost 3 bases and J lost 1 base. This CDR3 is built from 18 residues. Germline V gives CDR1 KGHDR, CDR2 SFDVKD.

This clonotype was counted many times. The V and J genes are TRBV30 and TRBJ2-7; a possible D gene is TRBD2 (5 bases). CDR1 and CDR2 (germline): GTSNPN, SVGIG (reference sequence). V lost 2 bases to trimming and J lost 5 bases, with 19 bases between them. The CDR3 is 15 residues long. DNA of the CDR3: TGTGCCTGGAGTTCCAGGTGGGAGAGGAAAGACGAGCAGTACTTC. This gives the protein CAWSSRWERKDEQYF.

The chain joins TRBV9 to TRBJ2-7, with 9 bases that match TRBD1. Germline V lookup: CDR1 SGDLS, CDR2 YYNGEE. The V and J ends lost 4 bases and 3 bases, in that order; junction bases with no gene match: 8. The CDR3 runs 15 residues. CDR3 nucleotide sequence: TGTGCCAGCAGCAAGACCGGGACAGGGATCTACGAGCAGTACTTC. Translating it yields CASSKTGTGIYEQYF.

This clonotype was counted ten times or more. The CDR3 sequence is CASSHSQGVLNEQFF. The CDR3 bases are TGCGCCAGCAGCCATTCTCAGGGAGTGCTCAATGAGCAGTTCTTC. This chain links TRBV4-1 with TRBJ2-1, with D perhaps given as TRBD1 or TRBD2 (5 bases each). Germline V lookup: CDR1 MGHRA, CDR2 YSYEKL. Deletions cut 3 bases from V and 6 bases from J, with 15 bases between. There are 15 residues in the CDR3.

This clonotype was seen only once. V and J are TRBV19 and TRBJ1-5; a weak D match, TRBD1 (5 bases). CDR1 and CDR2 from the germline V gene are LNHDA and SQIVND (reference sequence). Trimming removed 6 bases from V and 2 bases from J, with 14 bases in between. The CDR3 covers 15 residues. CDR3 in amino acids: CASRAGRARNQPQHF. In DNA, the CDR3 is TGTGCCAGTAGAGCCGGCAGGGCTCGCAATCAGCCCCAGCATTTT.

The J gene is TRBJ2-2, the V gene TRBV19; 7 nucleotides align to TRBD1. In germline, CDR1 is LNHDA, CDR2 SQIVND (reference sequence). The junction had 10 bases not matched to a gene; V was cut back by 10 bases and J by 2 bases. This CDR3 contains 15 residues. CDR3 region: CAISAAGGNTGELFF. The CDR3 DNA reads TGTGCCATCAGTGCGGCAGGGGGTAACACCGGGGAGCTGTTTTTT.

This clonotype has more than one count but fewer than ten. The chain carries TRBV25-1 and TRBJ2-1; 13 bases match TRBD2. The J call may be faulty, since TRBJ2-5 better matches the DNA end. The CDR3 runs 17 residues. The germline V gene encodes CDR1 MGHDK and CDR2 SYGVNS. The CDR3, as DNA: TGTGCCAGCAGTGAAACCACTAGCGGGAGGGCCCTGGAGACCCAGTACTTC. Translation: CASSETTSGRALETQYF.

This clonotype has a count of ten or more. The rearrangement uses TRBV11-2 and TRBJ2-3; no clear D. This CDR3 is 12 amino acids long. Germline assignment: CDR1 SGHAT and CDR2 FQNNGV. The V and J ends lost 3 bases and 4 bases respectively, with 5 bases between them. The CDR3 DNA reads TGTGCCAGCAGCTTCAAGCCAGATACGCAGTATTTT. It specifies CASSFKPDTQYF.

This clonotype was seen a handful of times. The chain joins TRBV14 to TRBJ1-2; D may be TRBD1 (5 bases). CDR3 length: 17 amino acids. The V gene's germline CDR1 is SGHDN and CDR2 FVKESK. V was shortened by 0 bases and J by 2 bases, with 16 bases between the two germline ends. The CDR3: CASSQEEGRRENYGYTF. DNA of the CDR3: TGTGCCAGCAGCCAAGAGGAGGGGCGCAGGGAAAACTATGGCTACACCTTC.

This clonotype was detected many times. The CDR3 reads CAGRQGPLQNTEAFF. CDR3 DNA sequence: TGTGCCGGAAGACAGGGCCCCCTTCAGAACACTGAAGCTTTCTTT. The chain uses TRBV2 and TRBJ1-1, with 7 bases matching TRBD1. J gave up 1 base and V 11 bases, and 13 bases lay outside the gene matches. The germline CDR1 and CDR2 sequences are SNHLY and FYNNEI. The CDR3 is 15 amino acids.

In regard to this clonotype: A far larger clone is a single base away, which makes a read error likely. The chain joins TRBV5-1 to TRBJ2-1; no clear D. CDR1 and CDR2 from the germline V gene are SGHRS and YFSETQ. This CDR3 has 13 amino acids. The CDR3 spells CASSLVWTKWQLF. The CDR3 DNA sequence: TGTGCCAGCAGCCTCGTCTGGACGAAGTGGCAGCTCTTC.

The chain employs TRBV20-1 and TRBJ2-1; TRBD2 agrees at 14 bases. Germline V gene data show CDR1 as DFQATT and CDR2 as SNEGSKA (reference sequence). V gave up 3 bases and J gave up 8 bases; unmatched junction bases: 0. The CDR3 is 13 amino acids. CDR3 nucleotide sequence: TGCAGTGCTAGGGGACTAGCGGGAGATGAGCAGTTCTTC. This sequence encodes CSARGLAGDEQFF.

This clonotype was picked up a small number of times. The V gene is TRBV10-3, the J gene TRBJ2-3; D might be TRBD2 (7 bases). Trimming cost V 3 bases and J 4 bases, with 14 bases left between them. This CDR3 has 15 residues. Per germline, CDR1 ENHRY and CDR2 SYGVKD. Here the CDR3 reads CAISEYREGADTQYF. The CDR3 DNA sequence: TGTGCCATCAGTGAATACAGGGAGGGGGCAGATACGCAGTATTTT.

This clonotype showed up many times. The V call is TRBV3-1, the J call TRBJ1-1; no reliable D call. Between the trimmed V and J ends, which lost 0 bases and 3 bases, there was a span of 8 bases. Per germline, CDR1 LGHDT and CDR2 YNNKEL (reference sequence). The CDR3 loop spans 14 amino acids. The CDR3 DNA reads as TGTGCCAGCAGCCAAGATCAGTTTTACACTGAAGCTTTCTTT. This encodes CASSQDQFYTEAFF.

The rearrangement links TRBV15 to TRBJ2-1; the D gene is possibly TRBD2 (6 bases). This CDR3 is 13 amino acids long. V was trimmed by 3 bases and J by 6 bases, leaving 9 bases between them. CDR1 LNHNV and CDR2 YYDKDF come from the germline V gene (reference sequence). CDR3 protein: CATSRGLFNEQFF. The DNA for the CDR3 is TGTGCCACCAGCAGGGGACTTTTCAATGAGCAGTTCTTC.